One T cell receptor beta chain is described in this entry. From germline, CDR1 is KGHSY and CDR2 FQNENV. V lost 0 bases to trimming and J lost 5 bases, with 7 bases between them. The CDR3 covers 13 residues. This sample is drawn from a study of blood T cell repertoires in COVID-19. Turning to the study itself: From the United States, Italy and Spain came samples of acute and convalescent COVID-19. PBMCs, B-cell-depleted T cells, or T cells provided the cDNA or gDNA that made up the material.

Original processing notes: From reference gene primer amplification, estimates of nucleated cell counts were derived. Clones were read by immunoSEQ multiplex PCR, and TCRdb kept only the in-frame ones, dropping some. D and trimming were read from the DNA, whereas the V and J calls and clone size are those reported in that table. This table has under 300,000 clones, about 83% appearing once. V usage is TRBV16 and J usage is TRBJ1-2; a possible D gene is TRBD1 (5 bases). Sequences were obtained from peripheral blood. This clonotype originated in a human donor in a cohort sampled during active COVID-19. CDR3 in amino acids: CASSQSGGYGYTF. In DNA form, the CDR3 reads TGTGCCAGCAGCCAATCCGGGGGATATGGCTACACCTTC.